This TCR beta chain was identified during a study of blood T cell repertoires in COVID-19 (dated by TCRdb to the early 2020s). Regarding the complete study: Samples covering the acute and convalescent phases of COVID-19 were provided by collaborators in the United States, Italy and Spain. The material from the prospective study consisted of cDNA or gDNA derived from T cells, B-cell-depleted T cells, or PBMCs. Subjects who had been exposed to COVID-19, were actively infected with it, or had recovered from it provided the deeply sampled blood TCRbeta repertoires that made up the dataset. The repertoires were released in a freely available public database meant as a resource for research on the immune response to SARS-CoV-2. The samples were drawn from two sources: the first 160 participants of the ongoing ImmuneRACE study, and 1,000 to 1,500 subjects contributed by 6 global collaborators. A de-identified subject ID, COVID-19 status, age in years and sex were almost always included in the sample metadata. Where available, HLA class I and class II types were taken from metadata supplied by the sample provider and were not determined by assay-based typing. Broader findings and caveats from the paper: How much clinical and demographic metadata was included differed by source and by participant, and the metadata was provided uncurated.

V loses 7 bases of germline sequence and J loses 1 base, and the interval between the two ends is 8 bases. In the germline V gene, CDR1 corresponds to MNHEY and CDR2 to SVGAGI. The CDR3 runs 13 residues from the cysteine to the phenylalanine. The CDR3 DNA has 39 bases and is translated from base 1. For this clone: Its antigen remains undetermined. Per-nucleotide qualities are absent, and no much larger clonotype sits a single base away.

TCRbeta CDR3 regions were amplified from genomic DNA by means of the immunoSEQ Assay, a bias-controlled multiplex PCR. On the study's bioinformatics: The number of nucleated cells in each sample was estimated by amplification of reference gene primers within the assay. To quantify the absolute abundance of each unique TCRbeta CDR3 rearrangement, sequence reads were collapsed and filtered. Productive Simpson clonality was computed per sample as the square root of Simpson's diversity index over productive rearrangements. TCRdb stores this immuneACCESS table with in-frame sequences only. Part of the clones is absent; in the studies checked, under half of the shortfall reflects unresolved V genes, and no reason is known for the rest. The V and J calls and the clone size are those of that table, but D and trimming were determined from the DNA. The sample yields about 160,000 clones; about four fifths were counted once. Around 8.1% of the sample comes from the top ten.

One collaborating source in Seattle enrolled patients while the patients were actively infected and followed the patients over time throughout the course of disease. Whole blood was collected in K2EDTA tubes by collaborating institutions according to the institutions' own protocols. For TCRbeta analysis, collaborators shipped samples as frozen whole blood, isolated PBMCs, or DNA extracted from either of those sample types. The sequence joins TRBV6-5 to TRBJ1-3; tentative D gene TRBD1, with 5 bases matching. This clonotype was sampled from a woman aged 55 to 70 with COVID-19, enrolled during active disease. The sequencing input was peripheral blood. The bases read TGTGCCAGCATAAGGGGTTCTGGAAACACCATATATTTT. Its protein is CASIRGSGNTIYF.